This entry features one T cell receptor (beta chain) sequence. Only a few counts were recorded for this clone. The antigen it binds to is not known. Base-call qualities are not available, and no considerably larger clone is one nucleotide away. Distinct nucleotide sequences in the sample also encode this CDR3. All of the isolated RNA was reverse transcribed with the High Capacity cDNA Reverse Transcription Kit, so expressed TCRB transcripts were sequenced. Deep immunoSEQ sequencing was performed on naive, central memory and regulatory T cell samples, with an average of about 3.57 million total reads per sample. Sorted cells were lysed in RLT buffer, and RNA was extracted using DNase-treated RNeasy Micro or Mini kits according to cell number. To prevent cross-contamination, each cell subset was processed individually, whereas patient and healthy donor samples were processed jointly. Using the immunoSEQ multiplex PCR, TCRB sequences were amplified from cDNA into 87-bp fragments spanning the CDR3 region. The amplicons were sequenced using the Illumina HiSeq platform. As for how the authors treated the data: Synthetic template baselines were used to correct PCR bias computationally, reads within Hamming distance 2 were collapsed together, and singletons that could not be merged were discarded. Reads were aligned against IMGT to assign V, D and J genes, CDR3 length and insertions or deletions at six rearrangement sites. Within each subset, clonotype counts were normalized to sorted cell number, and only after that were true diversity and Gini coefficients computed with the tcR R package. The overlap coefficient, calculated on TCRB nucleotide sequences, was used to measure repertoire sharing. Out-of-frame TCRB sequences from naive cells were analyzed as a proxy for the pre-selection repertoire. TCRdb carries this immuneACCESS record with in-frame sequences only. Its versions omit some clonotypes, under half of them owing to an unresolved V gene in the studies checked, with the rest unexplained. The D gene and trimming were derived from the DNA, and the V and J assignments and clone size from that table. This sample holds over 700,000 clones; roughly a sixth were observed only once. The ten largest clones add up to 0.02% to 0.03% of the sample.

The data are from a study of beta chain features in type 1 diabetes listed by TCRdb under 2018. Regarding the study in general: Patients and healthy donors did not differ in mean age, gender distribution, total cell number or subset yield. Regulatory and stem cell-like memory subsets were obtained from only 8 patients and roughly 8 healthy donors, while naive and central memory subsets were obtained from all 30 or so donors. In the study, recently diagnosed type 1 diabetes patients and matched healthy donors were compared on the TCRB repertoires of their sorted circulating CD4+ T cell subsets. A total of over 95,000,000 sorted cells were examined across all samples, and RNA yield correlated strongly with the number of cells per subset.

Study-level results and caveats: Naive, central memory and regulatory TCRB repertoires appeared to be more alike among patients than among healthy donors. Fewer insertions and more nucleotide deletions at VDJ recombination sites were observed in patients with type 1 diabetes, implying thymic rearrangement abnormalities. Sequencing cDNA rather than genomic DNA could over-represent highly expressing activated cells, although activation and CD3 levels did not differ between groups. Type 1 diabetes patients showed a moderate but significant shortening of TCRB CDR3 length in all four CD4+ subsets. Because the HLA sub-analyses included only small numbers of individuals, any influence of HLA type on TCRB rearrangement was left unresolved. Shorter templates might be favored by PCR, yet because patient and control samples were amplified and corrected together, any such skew would affect both groups equally.

V is trimmed back by 4 bases and J by 4 bases, and the junction contains 2 bases that no gene match accounts for. CDR3 length: 15 amino acids, cysteine to phenylalanine. Only the CDR3 part of the read is kept: 45 bases, read in frame from the first base. Looking up the germline V gene yields CDR1 SGHRS and CDR2 YFSETQ. A single peripheral blood draw of around 0.11 L on average was collected from each donor into heparinised tubes. A BD FACSAria II and a panel including CD45RO, CCR7, CD25, CD127, CD95 and CD27 were used to sort naive, central memory, regulatory and stem cell-like memory CD4+ T cells. Every sorted population had a purity above 95%. PBMCs were separated immediately by Lymphoprep density gradient centrifugation and were stained directly, without being cultured. To minimize batch effects, samples were stained and sorted in pairs, one healthy donor with one patient per experiment.

The chain uses TRBV5-1 and TRBJ2-3; TRBD2 agrees with 14 junctional bases. Material for sequencing was naive CD4+ T cells from blood. Read against the paper, the sample's cell subset or site label means: true naive CD4+ T cells. The clonotype comes from a woman in her late teens or twenties in good health. The CDR3 corresponds to CASSPGLAGADTQYF. The sequenced DNA is TGCGCCAGCAGCCCGGGACTAGCGGGAGCAGATACGCAGTATTTT.